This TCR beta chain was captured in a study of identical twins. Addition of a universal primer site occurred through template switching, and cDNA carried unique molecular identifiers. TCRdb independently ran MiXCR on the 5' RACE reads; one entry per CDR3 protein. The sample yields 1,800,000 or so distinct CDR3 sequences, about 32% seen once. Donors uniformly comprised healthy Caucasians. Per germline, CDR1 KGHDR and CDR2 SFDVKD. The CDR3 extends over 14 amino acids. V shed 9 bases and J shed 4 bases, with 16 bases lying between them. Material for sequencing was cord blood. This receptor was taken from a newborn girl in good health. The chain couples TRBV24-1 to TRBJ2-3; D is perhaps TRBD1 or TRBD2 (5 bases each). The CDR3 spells CATSWDPPPDTQYF. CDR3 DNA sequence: TGTGCCACCTCCTGGGACCCTCCCCCAGATACGCAGTATTTT.